This T cell receptor (beta chain) was profiled in a study of blood T cell repertoires in COVID-19. Germline V gene data show CDR1 as SNHLY and CDR2 as FYNNEI. The CDR3 has 13 amino acids. J lost 4 bases, V lost 6 bases, and 4 bases had no gene match. This clone ranks as medium-sized. In the original workflow: Reference gene primers were amplified, and this amplification served to estimate nucleated cell counts. TCRdb keeps only in-frame clones here, not all; method: immunoSEQ multiplex PCR. V and J calls and clone size are given by that table; D and trimming were obtained from the DNA. The profile shows tens of thousands of clones, around 68% of them singletons.

The V and J genes are TRBV2 and TRBJ2-5, with 8 bases lining up with TRBD1. The sequenced material came from peripheral blood. The receptor's source is a woman in her 70s with acute or convalescent COVID-19. DNA of the CDR3: TGTGCCAGCAGCCTTGGACAGGGAGAGACCCAGTACTTC. It translates to CASSLGQGETQYF.